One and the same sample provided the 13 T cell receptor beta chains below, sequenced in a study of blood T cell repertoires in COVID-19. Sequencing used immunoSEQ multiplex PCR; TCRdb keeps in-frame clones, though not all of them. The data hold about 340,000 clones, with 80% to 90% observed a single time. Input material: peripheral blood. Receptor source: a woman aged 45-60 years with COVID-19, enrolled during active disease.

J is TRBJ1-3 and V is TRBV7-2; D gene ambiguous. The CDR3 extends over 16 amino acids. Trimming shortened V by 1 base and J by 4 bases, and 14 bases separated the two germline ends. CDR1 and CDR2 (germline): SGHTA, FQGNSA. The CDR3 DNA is TGTGCCAGCAGCTTAGTCTCGGGTATCGCCGGAAACACCATATATTTT. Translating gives CASSLVSGIAGNTIYF.

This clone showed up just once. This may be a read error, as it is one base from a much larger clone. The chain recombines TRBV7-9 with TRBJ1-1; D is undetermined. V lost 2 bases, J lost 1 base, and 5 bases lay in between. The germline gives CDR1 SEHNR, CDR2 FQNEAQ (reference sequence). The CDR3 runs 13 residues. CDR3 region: CASSLQENTEAFF. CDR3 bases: TGTGCCAGCAGCTTACAGGAGAACACTGAAGCTTTCTTT.

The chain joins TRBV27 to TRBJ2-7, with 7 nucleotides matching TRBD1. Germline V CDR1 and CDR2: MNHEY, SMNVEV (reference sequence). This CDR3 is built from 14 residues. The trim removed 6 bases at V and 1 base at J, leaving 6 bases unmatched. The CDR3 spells CASSRTGPSYEQYF. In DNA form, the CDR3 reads TGTGCCAGCAGCCGGACAGGCCCATCCTACGAGCAGTACTTC.

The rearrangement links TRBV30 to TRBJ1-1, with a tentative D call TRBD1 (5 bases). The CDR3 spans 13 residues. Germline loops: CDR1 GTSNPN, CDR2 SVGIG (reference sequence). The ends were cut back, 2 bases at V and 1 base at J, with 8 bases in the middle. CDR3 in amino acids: CAWSMTANTEAFF. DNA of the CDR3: TGTGCCTGGAGTATGACAGCGAACACTGAAGCTTTCTTT.

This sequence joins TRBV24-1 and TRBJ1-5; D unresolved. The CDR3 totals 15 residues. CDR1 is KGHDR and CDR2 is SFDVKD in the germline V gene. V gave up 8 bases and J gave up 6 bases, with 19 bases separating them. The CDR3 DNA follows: TGTGCCACCAATTATTCTCAGCGGGCGCTTCAGCCCCAGCATTTT. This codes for CATNYSQRALQPQHF.

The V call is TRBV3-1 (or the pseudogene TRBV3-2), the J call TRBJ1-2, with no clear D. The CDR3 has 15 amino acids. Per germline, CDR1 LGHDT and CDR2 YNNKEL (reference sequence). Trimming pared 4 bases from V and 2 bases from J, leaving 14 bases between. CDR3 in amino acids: CASSPSRELNYGYTF. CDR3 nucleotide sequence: TGTGCCAGCAGCCCTTCTAGGGAGTTGAACTATGGCTACACCTTC.

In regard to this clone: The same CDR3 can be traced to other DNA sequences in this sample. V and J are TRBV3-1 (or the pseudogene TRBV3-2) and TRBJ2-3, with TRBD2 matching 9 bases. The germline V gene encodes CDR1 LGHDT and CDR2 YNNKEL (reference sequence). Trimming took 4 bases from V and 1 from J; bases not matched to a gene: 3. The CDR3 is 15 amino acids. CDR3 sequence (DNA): TGTGCCAGCAGCCTCTTAGCGGGGGGCACAGATACGCAGTATTTT. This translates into CASSLLAGGTDTQYF.

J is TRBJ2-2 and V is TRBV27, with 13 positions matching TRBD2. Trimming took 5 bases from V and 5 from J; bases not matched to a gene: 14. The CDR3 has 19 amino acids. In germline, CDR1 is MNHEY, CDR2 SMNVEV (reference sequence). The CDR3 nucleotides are TGTGCCAGCAGTCTAATGACAGGACTAGCGGGAGTTGGTACCGGGGAGCTGTTTTTT. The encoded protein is CASSLMTGLAGVGTGELFF.

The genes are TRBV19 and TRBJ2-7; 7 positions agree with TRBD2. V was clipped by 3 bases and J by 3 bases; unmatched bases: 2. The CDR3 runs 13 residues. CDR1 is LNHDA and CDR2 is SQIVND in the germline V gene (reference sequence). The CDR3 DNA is TGTGCCAGTAGTATCCCTAGCGGCTACGAGCAGTACTTC. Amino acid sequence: CASSIPSGYEQYF.

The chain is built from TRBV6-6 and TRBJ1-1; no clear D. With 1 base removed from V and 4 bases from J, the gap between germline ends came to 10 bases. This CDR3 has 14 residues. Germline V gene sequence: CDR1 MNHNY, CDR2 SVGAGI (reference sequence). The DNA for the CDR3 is TGTGCCAGCAGTTACTTAGAATTGAGCACTGAAGCTTTCTTT. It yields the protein CASSYLELSTEAFF.

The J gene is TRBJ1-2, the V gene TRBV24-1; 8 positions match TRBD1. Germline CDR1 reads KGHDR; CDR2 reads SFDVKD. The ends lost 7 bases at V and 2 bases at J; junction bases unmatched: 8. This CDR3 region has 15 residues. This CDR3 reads CATRGGTGENYGYTF. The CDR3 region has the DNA TGTGCCACCAGGGGGGGGACAGGCGAAAACTATGGCTACACCTTC.

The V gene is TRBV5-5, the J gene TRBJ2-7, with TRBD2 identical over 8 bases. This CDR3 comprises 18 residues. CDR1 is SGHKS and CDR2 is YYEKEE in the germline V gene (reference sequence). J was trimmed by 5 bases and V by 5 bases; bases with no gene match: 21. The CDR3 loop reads CASRRPPQRGSPLDEQYF. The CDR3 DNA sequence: TGTGCCAGCAGGCGCCCGCCTCAGCGGGGGTCTCCTCTGGACGAGCAGTACTTC.

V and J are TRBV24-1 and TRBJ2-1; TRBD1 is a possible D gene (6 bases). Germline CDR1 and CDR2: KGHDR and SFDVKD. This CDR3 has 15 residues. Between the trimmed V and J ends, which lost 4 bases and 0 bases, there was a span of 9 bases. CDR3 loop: CATSERQVSYNEQFF. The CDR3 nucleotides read TGTGCCACCAGTGAGCGACAGGTCTCCTACAATGAGCAGTTCTTC.